The T cell receptor (beta chain) under discussion was sequenced for a study of siplizumab effects on memory and regulatory T cells. Broader study findings: Most proliferating CD4+ or CD8+ clones, roughly 80-97%, had no naive or memory assignment. Apparently more diverse than memory cells, naive T cells also seemed major alloresponse contributors.

Profiled with immunoSEQ multiplex PCR; TCRdb holds only in-frame clones, not every one. The repertoire consists of some 15,000 clones, with approximately 49% occurring once and the leading ten covering around 9%. The CDR3 spans 14 residues. The germline V gene encodes CDR1 KGHSH and CDR2 LQKENI. Trimming left V 3 bases short and J 2 bases short, with 10 bases between. This clone showed up just a few times. What it recognizes is unknown. Researchers maintained the mixed lymphocyte reaction cells in coculture at 37°C for about six days. The sequenced sample consisted of CFSE-low (dividing) CD4+ T cells sorted from an allogeneic mixed lymphocyte reaction. The TCR sequence derives from a human donor in good health; the cells came from an allogeneic mixed lymphocyte reaction. This chain connects TRBV18 to TRBJ1-1; D ambiguous. This CDR3 reads CASSPKQINTEAFF. The CDR3 coding sequence is TGTGCCAGCTCACCGAAACAGATTAACACTGAAGCTTTCTTT.